This record concerns one T cell receptor (beta chain) sequence. As yet, its antigen is unknown. The CDR3 covers 15 residues. V lost 4 bases, J lost 6 bases, and 11 bases stayed unmatched. Germline CDR1 SGHTA, CDR2 FQGNSA. The data belong to a study of cytomegalovirus exposure and HLA in healthy donors. Findings of the study overall: Some TCR beta chains (roughly 150 of them) were listed as cytomegalovirus-associated. First-cohort TCR clusters tended to co-occur in the 95 to 150 validation repertoires, a later analysis found.

Some clones are missing from TCRdb's copy, which holds only in-frame ones; the method was immunoSEQ multiplex PCR. The sample has some 110,000 clones, around 87% seen once. This TCR was sampled from a woman between 18 and 30 years old in good health and CMV-seropositive. The sequenced sample consisted of PBMCs. J is TRBJ1-2 and V is TRBV7-2; 7 positions agree with TRBD1. The CDR3 reads CASSSTTGAGNGYTF. The CDR3 DNA sequence: TGTGCCAGCAGCTCCACCACAGGGGCCGGGAATGGCTACACCTTC.